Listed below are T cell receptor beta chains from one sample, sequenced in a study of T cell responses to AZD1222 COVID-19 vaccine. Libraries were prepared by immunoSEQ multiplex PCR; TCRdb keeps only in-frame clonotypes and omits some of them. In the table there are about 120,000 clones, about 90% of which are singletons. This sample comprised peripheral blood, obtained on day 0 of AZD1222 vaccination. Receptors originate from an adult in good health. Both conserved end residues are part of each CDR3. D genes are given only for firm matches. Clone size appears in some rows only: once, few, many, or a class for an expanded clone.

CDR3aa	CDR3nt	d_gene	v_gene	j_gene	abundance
CSGRTGGSTEAFF	TGCAGCGGCAGGACAGGGGGGAGCACTGAAGCTTTCTTT	TRBD1	TRBV29-1	TRBJ1-1	NA
CASSKSQLAGGYSYEQYF	TGTGCCAGCAGCAAAAGTCAACTAGCGGGGGGGTACTCCTACGAGCAGTACTTC	TRBD2	TRBV4-2	TRBJ2-7	NA
CASSVEADGSPLHF	TGTGCCAGCAGCGTAGAGGCGGACGGATCACCCCTCCACTTT	NA	TRBV9	TRBJ1-6	NA
CASSQVPCSQPQHF	TGTGCCAGCAGCCAGGTGCCCTGCAGTCAGCCCCAGCATTTT	NA	TRBV3-1/TRBV3-2	TRBJ1-5	NA
CAWSVAIGGYAFF	TGTGCCTGGAGTGTGGCAATTGGAGGGTACGCTTTCTTT	NA	TRBV30	TRBJ1-1	NA
CASSLGVAPGGKNIQYF	TGTGCCAGCAGCTTAGGAGTAGCCCCCGGAGGCAAAAACATTCAGTACTTC	NA	TRBV7-6	TRBJ2-4	once
CASSYVGATNEKLFF	TGTGCCAGCAGTTACGTCGGAGCAACTAATGAAAAACTGTTTTTT	NA	TRBV6-2/TRBV6-3	TRBJ1-4	NA
CASSFRTGLPRGANVLTF	TGTGCCAGCAGCTTTAGGACAGGGCTCCCTCGTGGGGCCAACGTCCTGACTTTC	TRBD1	TRBV7-2	TRBJ2-6	NA
CSAQEGRAYEQYF	TGCAGCGCCCAAGAGGGACGGGCCTACGAGCAGTACTTC	NA	TRBV29-1	TRBJ2-7	NA
CASSLGLGVRSYEQYF	TGTGCCAGCAGCTTAGGTCTAGGGGTCCGCTCCTACGAGCAGTACTTC	NA	TRBV7-2	TRBJ2-7	once
CAWSQPPFAEAFF	TGTGCCTGGAGTCAACCACCCTTCGCTGAAGCTTTCTTT	NA	TRBV30	TRBJ1-1	NA
CASSFAASGARRANVLTF	TGTGCCAGCAGTTTTGCGGCTAGCGGGGCTCGGAGGGCCAACGTCCTGACTTTC	TRBD2	TRBV28	TRBJ2-6	once
CASSLGTSGELFF	TGTGCCAGCAGCTTAGGGACGTCTGGGGAGCTGTTTTTT	NA	TRBV11-3	TRBJ2-2	NA
CASSPHGQLSGNTIYF	TGTGCCAGTAGTCCACATGGACAGCTCTCTGGAAACACCATATATTTT	NA	TRBV19	TRBJ1-3	once
CASSLGLEEEQYF	TGTGCCAGCAGCTTAGGTTTGGAAGAAGAGCAGTACTTC	NA	TRBV11-1	TRBJ2-7	NA
CASSPTSTDTQYF	TGTGCCAGCAGCCCTACTAGCACAGATACGCAGTATTTT	NA	TRBV7-3	TRBJ2-3	once
CSVILGGGETQYF	TGCAGCGTGATACTAGGAGGTGGAGAGACCCAGTACTTC	NA	TRBV29-1	TRBJ2-5	NA
CASSPLPSGDYEQYF	TGTGCCAGCAGCCCCCTCCCTAGCGGAGACTACGAGCAGTACTTC	TRBD2	TRBV5-4	TRBJ2-7	NA
CASSFLAGVNTDTQYF	TGTGCCAGCAGCTTTCTAGCGGGAGTTAACACAGATACGCAGTATTTT	TRBD2	TRBV5-5	TRBJ2-3	NA
CASSDYRAHEQYF	TGCGCCAGCAGTGATTACAGGGCGCACGAGCAGTACTTC	NA	TRBV10-2	TRBJ2-7	NA
CASSLTRNTGELFF	TGTGCCAGCAGCCTTACAAGGAACACCGGGGAGCTGTTTTTT	NA	TRBV5-6	TRBJ2-2	NA
CASSPDRGPGNTIYF	TGTGCCAGCTCACCCGACAGGGGGCCGGGAAACACCATATATTTT	TRBD1	TRBV18	TRBJ1-3	NA
CSTLRGQVGTEAFF	TGCAGCACTCTAAGGGGACAGGTTGGCACTGAAGCTTTCTTT	TRBD1	TRBV29-1	TRBJ1-1	few
CASSYTPWTTNEKLFF	TGTGCCAGCAGTTACACCCCATGGACAACTAATGAAAAACTGTTTTTT	NA	TRBV6-6	TRBJ1-4	NA
CAWSVEAYTEAFF	TGTGCCTGGAGTGTCGAGGCCTACACTGAAGCTTTCTTT	NA	TRBV30	TRBJ1-1	NA
CASSQSVRAEQYF	TGCGCCAGCAGTCAATCAGTCAGGGCCGAGCAGTACTTC	NA	TRBV23-1	TRBJ2-7	NA
CASSYMSSGSREQYF	TGTGCCAGCAGCTATATGTCTAGCGGGAGCCGTGAGCAGTACTTC	TRBD2	TRBV11-3	TRBJ2-7	NA
CASRKQGANGELFF	TGTGCCAGCAGGAAACAGGGGGCGAACGGGGAGCTGTTTTTT	TRBD1	TRBV27	TRBJ2-2	NA
CASSLDRGALGYTF	TGTGCCAGCAGCTTAGATAGAGGGGCACTCGGCTACACCTTC	NA	TRBV7-2	TRBJ1-2	few
CASRPLAGVGDTQYF	TGTGCCAGCAGGCCCCTAGCGGGGGTAGGGGATACGCAGTATTTT	TRBD2	TRBV2	TRBJ2-3	NA
CASRPATGELFF	TGTGCCAGCAGGCCCGCAACCGGGGAGCTGTTTTTT	NA	TRBV12-3/TRBV12-4	TRBJ2-2	NA
CASSSRGVYGYTF	TGTGCCAGTAGTTCCAGGGGGGTCTATGGCTACACCTTC	TRBD1	TRBV19	TRBJ1-2	NA
CASSSYGEDPKDF	TGTGCCAGCAGCTCCTATGGGGAGGACCCGAAAGACTTC	NA	TRBV7-2	TRBJ1-2	NA
CASSVGHNEKLFF	TGTGCCAGCAGCGTAGGACATAATGAAAAACTGTTTTTT	NA	TRBV9	TRBJ1-4	NA